The T cell receptor (beta chain) under discussion was sequenced for a study of shared clonotypes between healthy human individuals (dated by TCRdb to the early 2020s). Regarding the study in general: A couple of women and three men aged 18 to 49 years were included in the cohort. For each donor, three plates each were used for CD4 naive and CD4 memory, two plates were used for CD8 naive, and one plate was used for CD8 memory. To estimate repertoire size and how much clonotypes are shared between individuals, the study performed deep sequencing of blood TCR repertoires from a handful of healthy adults. Different laboratories and diverse techniques were used to prepare libraries and sequence TCR repertoires, to increase sequencing depth and limit assay-specific biases. Each donor's leukapheresis produced roughly between roughly 0.9 and 8.9 billion PBMCs. General findings and caveats noted by the study authors: Sharing across a few donors was observed for around 5% of naive CD4, over 3% of naive CD8, 2% to 2.5% of memory CD4, and over 0.3% of memory CD8 clonotypes. Sampling was limited to blood, and TCR repertoires in tissue likely differ from TCR repertoires in blood. Pairwise subsampling led to the expectation that sequencing depth would affect the degree of clonotype sharing among donors. Compared with non-shared clonotypes, the clonotypes found in all four sorted-subset donors had higher generation probabilities. Even with the large sequencing depth, rarefaction of the sorted-subset datasets indicated that sequencing was incomplete. Naive subsets generally had larger estimated clonotype richness than memory subsets. Because the study included a small number of donors, the genetic and exposure-history diversity represented was limited.

Using the deep immunoSEQ assay, multiplex PCR amplified TCR CDR3 regions from genomic DNA. Extracted genomic DNA from each cell subset was spread evenly across all wells of several immunoSEQ 96-well plates, with each plate serving as a replicate. Each replicate PCR for sorted subsets received roughly 0.2 ug genomic DNA, equal to about 29,000 T cell genomes. The purified libraries were quantified using a Qubit 3.0 fluorometer, sized with a Bioanalyzer 2100, and then quantified again using the KAPA Library Quantification kit. Each immunoSEQ 96-well plate was sequenced on its own single-read 150-cycle Illumina NextSeq 550 flow cell. As for the authors' bioinformatics: Because only junctional sequences without quality scores were contained in the immunoSEQ output, filtering matching that applied to full-length reads could not be performed. To assign V/J genes and CDR3, sequences were annotated using PyIR, a Python wrapper for IgBLAST v1.9, with IMGT germline references. Reads were removed for weak V/J assignments (E-value above 1e-6), missing CDR3, stop codons, out-of-frame junctions, or ambiguous translated residues. V3J clonotypes were defined by identical inferred V gene, J gene, and CDR3 amino acid sequence. Percentage overlap between repertoires was computed as shared unique clonotypes divided by the size of the smaller repertoire. Repertoire richness was assessed with RTK rarefaction, the Chao1 estimator, and Recon v2.1 estimates of unobserved clonotypes. Generation probabilities for all TCRbeta clonotypes obtained by the gDNA method from a handful of donors were computed using OLGA. Here the immuneACCESS table is served through TCRdb, limited to in-frame sequences with V and J called. Missing clones are a known gap in these copies; in checked studies unresolved V genes cover under half, and the rest lacks a known reason. That table furnishes V, J and clone size, whereas the DNA furnished D and trimming. The sample has about 960,000 clones on record, more than 75% of them singletons. Around 1.4% of the sample belongs to the ten largest clones.

About this clone itself: Its recognized antigen is unknown. No much larger clone is present one base from it, and per-base qualities are unavailable.

Healthy HIV-negative adults with no recently reported acute infections or vaccinations were included as donors. Every donor was a Caucasian adult living in Nashville, Tennessee, USA. Magnetic negative selection was used to enrich CD4+ T cells, after which naive cells were positively selected on CD45RA and the negative fraction became the memory subset. Blood was obtained by leukapheresis, after which PBMCs were separated by Ficoll-Histopaque density gradient centrifugation and cryopreserved in liquid nitrogen vapor phase. Purity and quantity of every magnetically sorted T cell population were checked by analytical flow cytometry. From each sorted fraction, genomic DNA was isolated and quantified by UV absorbance on a Nanodrop 2000c. The sequenced sample consisted of memory CD4+ T cells sorted from blood. The sample's cell subset or site label is to be understood as: CD45RA-negative fraction. The TCR originated in a man younger than 35 in good health.

The CDR3 protein sequence reads: CASRLNNEKLFF. The sequenced DNA: TGCGCCAGCAGGCTAAATAATGAAAAACTGTTTTTT. The V gene is TRBV10-2 and the J gene is TRBJ1-4; no D gene is confidently identified. CDR1 and CDR2 are drawn from the germline V gene: WSHSY, SAAADI. The CDR3, cysteine through phenylalanine, is 12 amino acids long. Of all the DNA, just the CDR3 is kept, 36 bases in frame from base 1. Trimming at the junction amounts to 6 bases on V and 4 bases on J, and the germline ends lie 6 bases apart.